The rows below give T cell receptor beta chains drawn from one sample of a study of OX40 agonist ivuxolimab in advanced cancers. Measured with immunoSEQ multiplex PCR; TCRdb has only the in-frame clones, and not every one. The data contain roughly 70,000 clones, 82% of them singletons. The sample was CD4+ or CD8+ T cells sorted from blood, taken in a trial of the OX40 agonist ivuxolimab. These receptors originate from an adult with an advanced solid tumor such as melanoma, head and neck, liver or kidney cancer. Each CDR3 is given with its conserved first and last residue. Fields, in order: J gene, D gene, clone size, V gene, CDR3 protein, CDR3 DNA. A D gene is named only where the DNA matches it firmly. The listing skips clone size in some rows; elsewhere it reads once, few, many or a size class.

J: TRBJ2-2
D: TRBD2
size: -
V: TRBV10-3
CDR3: CAISESNGGINTGELFF
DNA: TGTGCCATCAGTGAGTCAAACGGGGGGATCAACACCGGGGAGCTGTTTTTT

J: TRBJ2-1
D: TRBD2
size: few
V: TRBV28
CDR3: CASSLLGGNEQFF
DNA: TGTGCCAGCAGCCTATTGGGGGGGAATGAGCAGTTCTTC

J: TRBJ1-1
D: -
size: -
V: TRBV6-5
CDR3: CASSYEGTLGAFF
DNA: TGTGCCAGCAGTTACGAGGGGACCCTTGGAGCTTTCTTT

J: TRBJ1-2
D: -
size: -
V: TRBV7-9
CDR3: CASSLDRRLGYTF
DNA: TGTGCCAGCAGCTTGGACAGACGTTTGGGCTACACCTTC

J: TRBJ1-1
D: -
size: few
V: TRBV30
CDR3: CAWSGGTNTEAFF
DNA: TGTGCCTGGAGTGGAGGGACTAACACTGAAGCTTTCTTT

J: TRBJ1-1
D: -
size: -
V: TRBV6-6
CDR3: CASSYSGAEAFF
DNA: TGTGCCAGCAGTTATTCAGGGGCTGAAGCTTTCTTT

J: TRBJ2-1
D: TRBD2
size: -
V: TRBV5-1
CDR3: CASRFSGRDNEQFF
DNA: TGCGCCAGCAGATTTAGCGGGAGGGACAATGAGCAGTTCTTC

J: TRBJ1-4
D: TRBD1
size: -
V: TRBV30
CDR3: CAGGQGVFGTNEKLFF
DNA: TGTGCCGGCGGACAGGGGGTTTTTGGGACTAATGAAAAACTGTTTTTT

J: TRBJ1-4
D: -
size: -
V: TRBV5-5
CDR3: CASSLGQGSGEKLFF
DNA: TGTGCCAGCAGCTTGGGGCAGGGGTCAGGGGAAAAACTGTTTTTT

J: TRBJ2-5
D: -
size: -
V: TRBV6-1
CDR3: CASSRVQETQYF
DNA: TGTGCCAGCAGTCGGGTCCAAGAGACCCAGTACTTC

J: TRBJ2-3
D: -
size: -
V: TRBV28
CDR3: CASSLGGRVTDTQYF
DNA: TGTGCCAGCAGTTTAGGGGGGCGGGTCACAGATACGCAGTATTTT

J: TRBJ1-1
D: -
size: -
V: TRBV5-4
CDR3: CASSFPGRTEAFF
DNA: TGTGCCAGCAGCTTCCCCGGGCGCACTGAAGCTTTCTTT

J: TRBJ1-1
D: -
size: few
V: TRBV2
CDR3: CASRMNTEAFF
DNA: TGTGCCAGCAGGATGAACACTGAAGCTTTCTTT

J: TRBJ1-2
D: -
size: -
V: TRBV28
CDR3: CASRTPIGGRMTYGYTF
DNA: TGTGCCAGCAGGACCCCTATTGGGGGGCGCATGACCTATGGCTACACCTTC

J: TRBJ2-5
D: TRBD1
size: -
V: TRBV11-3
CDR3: CASSSGTGYQETQYF
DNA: TGTGCCAGCAGCTCCGGGACAGGGTACCAAGAGACCCAGTACTTC

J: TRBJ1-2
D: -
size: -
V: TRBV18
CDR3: CASSPLFRGGEDGYTF
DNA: TGTGCCAGCTCACCACTGTTCAGAGGCGGAGAAGATGGCTACACCTTC

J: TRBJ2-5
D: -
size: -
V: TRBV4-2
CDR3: CASSQGQSSGPAQETRYF
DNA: TGTGCCAGCAGCCAAGGCCAGTCTTCAGGGCCAGCCCAAGAGACCCGGTACTTC

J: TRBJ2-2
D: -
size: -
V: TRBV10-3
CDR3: CAISRVGELFF
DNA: TGTGCCATCTCCAGGGTGGGGGAGCTGTTTTTT

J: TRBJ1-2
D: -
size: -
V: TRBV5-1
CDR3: CASSPEVASRANYGYTF
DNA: TGCGCCAGCAGCCCCGAGGTGGCCAGCCGAGCTAACTATGGCTACACCTTC

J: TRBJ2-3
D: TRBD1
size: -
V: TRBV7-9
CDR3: CASSRSPTGTLDTQYF
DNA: TGTGCCAGCAGCCGCTCCCCGACAGGGACCCTAGATACGCAGTATTTT

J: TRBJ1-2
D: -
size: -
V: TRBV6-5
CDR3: CASSGQTENYGYTF
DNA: TGTGCCAGCAGTGGACAGACAGAGAACTATGGCTACACCTTC

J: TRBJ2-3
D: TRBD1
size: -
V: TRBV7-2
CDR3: CASSNRGIGLDTQYF
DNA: TGTGCCAGCAGCAACAGGGGTATTGGGTTGGATACGCAGTATTTT

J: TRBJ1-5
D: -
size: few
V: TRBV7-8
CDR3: CASSLVAVRGAPQHF
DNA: TGTGCCAGCAGCTTAGTTGCGGTTAGGGGGGCGCCCCAGCATTTT

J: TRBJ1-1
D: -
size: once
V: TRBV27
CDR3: CASSTLQGGPEAFF
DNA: TGTGCCAGCAGTACACTACAGGGTGGCCCTGAAGCTTTCTTT

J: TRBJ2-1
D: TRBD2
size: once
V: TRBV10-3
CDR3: CAISEASGLYNEQFF
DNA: TGTGCCATCAGCGAAGCTAGCGGGCTGTACAATGAGCAGTTCTTC

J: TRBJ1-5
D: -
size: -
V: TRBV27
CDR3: CASSSGLHNQPQHF
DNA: TGTGCCAGCAGTTCCGGCCTACATAATCAGCCCCAGCATTTT

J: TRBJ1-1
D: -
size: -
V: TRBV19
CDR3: CASSIGQRRLAFF
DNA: TGTGCCAGTAGTATAGGACAGAGACGTTTGGCTTTCTTT

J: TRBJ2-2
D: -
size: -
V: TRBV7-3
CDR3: CASSLLGLRELFF
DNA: TGTGCCAGCAGCTTATTAGGGCTTAGGGAGCTGTTTTTT

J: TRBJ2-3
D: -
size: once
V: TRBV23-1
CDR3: CASSYEGDFRDTQYF
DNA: TGCGCCAGCAGCTACGAAGGGGACTTTAGAGATACGCAGTATTTT

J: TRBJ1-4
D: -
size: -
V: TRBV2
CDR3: CASNLNGGEKLFF
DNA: TGTGCCAGCAATCTTAATGGGGGTGAAAAACTGTTTTTT

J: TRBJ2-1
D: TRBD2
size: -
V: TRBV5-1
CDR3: CASSLELAGYNEQFF
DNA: TGCGCCAGCAGCTTGGAACTAGCGGGGTACAATGAGCAGTTCTTC

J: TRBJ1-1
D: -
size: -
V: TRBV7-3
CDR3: CASRLTTSGEAFF
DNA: TGTGCCAGCAGGTTAACTACCTCGGGTGAAGCTTTCTTT

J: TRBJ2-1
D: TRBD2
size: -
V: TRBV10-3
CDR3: CATSSGGNQDEQFF
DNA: TGTGCCACATCTAGCGGGGGGAATCAGGATGAGCAGTTCTTC

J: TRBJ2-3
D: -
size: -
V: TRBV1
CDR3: CTSSQECGGGLVTDTQYF
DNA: TGCACCAGCAGCCAAGAATGCGGGGGGGGCCTTGTGACAGATACGCAGTATTTT

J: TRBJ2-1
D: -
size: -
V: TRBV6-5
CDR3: CASSYVEGGGYEQFF
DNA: TGTGCCAGCAGTTACGTAGAAGGCGGGGGCTATGAGCAGTTCTTC

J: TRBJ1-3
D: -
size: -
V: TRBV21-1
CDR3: CASSTYRDRETYSGNTIYF
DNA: TGTGCCAGCAGCACGTACCGGGACAGGGAAACATACTCTGGAAACACCATATATTTT

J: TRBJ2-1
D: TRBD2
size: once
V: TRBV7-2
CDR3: CASSLVASGTYNEQFF
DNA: TGTGCCAGCAGCTTAGTAGCTAGCGGGACCTACAATGAGCAGTTCTTC

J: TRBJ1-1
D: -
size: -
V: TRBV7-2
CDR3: CASNRRAVNTEAFF
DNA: TGTGCCAGCAACAGACGGGCGGTGAACACTGAAGCTTTCTTT

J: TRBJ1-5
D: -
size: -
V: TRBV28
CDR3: CASSLATGNQPQHF
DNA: TGTGCCAGCAGTTTAGCTACGGGCAATCAGCCCCAGCATTTT

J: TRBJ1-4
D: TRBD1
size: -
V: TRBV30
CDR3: CACHYRGELFF
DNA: TGTGCCTGCCATTACAGGGGAGAACTGTTTTTT

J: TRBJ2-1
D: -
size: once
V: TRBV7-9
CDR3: CASTSYNEQFF
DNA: TGTGCCAGCACCTCCTACAATGAGCAGTTCTTC

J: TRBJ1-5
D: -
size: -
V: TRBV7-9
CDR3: CASNKDGGNQPQHF
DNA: TGTGCCAGCAACAAAGACGGGGGCAATCAGCCCCAGCATTTT